These 25 T cell receptor beta chains were all obtained from the same sample, sequenced in a study of tumor and adjacent non-tumor tissue in lung cancer. No cell sorting was done before RNA was extracted from the tissue. The library came from three nested PCR rounds adapted from ARM-PCR protocols. TCRdb recomputed calls from the multiplex PCR reads with MiXCR, one row per CDR3 protein. Here the sample spans 70,000 or so distinct CDR3 sequences, just under 60% being singletons. What was sequenced was lung tumor tissue. Receptors were obtained from a man between 45 and 60 years old with non-small cell lung cancer.

About this clonotype itself: A junction end diverges from the germline sequence, so it may reflect a read error. The CDR3 is CASSYSQSSYNEQFF. The CDR3 DNA follows: TGTGCCAGTAGTTACTCGCAGTCTTCCTACAATGAGCAGTTCTTC. The V and J genes are TRBV6-5 and TRBJ2-1; D is unresolved. The CDR3 spans 15 residues. Per germline, CDR1 MNHEY and CDR2 SVGAGI.

Comment on this clonotype: With a much larger clone just one base away, this may be a read error. DNA of the CDR3: TGTGCCAGCAGCTCTGGACTAGCGGGAGCGGGGACAGATACGCAGTATTTT. Protein product: CASSSGLAGAGTDTQYF. This chain connects TRBV7-8 to TRBJ2-3; TRBD2 matches 13 bases. CDR1 is SGHVS, CDR2 FQNEAQ, per germline. The J segment lost 3 bases and the V segment lost 4 bases, leaving 7 bases of the junction unmatched. The CDR3 is 17 amino acids.

This clonotype was counted many times. The chain carries TRBV10-3 and TRBJ1-4; D gene uncertain. There are 13 residues in the CDR3. V was shortened by 3 bases and J by 4 bases, with 6 bases between the two germline ends. Germline V gene sequence: CDR1 ENHRY, CDR2 SYGVKD. The CDR3 sequence is CAISDRDNEKLFF. CDR3 bases: TGTGCCATCAGTGACAGAGATAATGAAAAACTGTTTTTT.

The chain employs TRBV20-1 and TRBJ2-5; 12 bases align to TRBD1. V trimming: 0 bases; J trimming: 5 bases; junction bases outside the gene matches: 7. Germline V gene data show CDR1 as DFQATT and CDR2 as SNEGSKA (reference sequence). The CDR3 runs to 16 residues. This chain's CDR3 is CSARDQGTGGGETQYF. The CDR3 DNA follows: TGCAGTGCTAGAGATCAGGGGACAGGGGGCGGGGAGACCCAGTACTTC.

The chain uses TRBV11-3 and TRBJ2-4; D is ambiguous. Trimming left V 4 bases short and J 6 bases short, with 10 bases between. This CDR3 comprises 13 residues. Germline V gene data show CDR1 as SGHNT and CDR2 as YENEEA. The CDR3 nucleotides read TGTGCCAGCAGCTCAGAGGATGGAAACATTCAGTACTTC. It encodes CASSSEDGNIQYF.

The CDR3 coding sequence is TGCAGTGCATTTTGGGTTGATACAGATACGCAGTATTTT. Amino acid sequence: CSAFWVDTDTQYF. The genes are TRBV20-1 and TRBJ2-3; the D is unclear. Germline V gene data show CDR1 as DFQATT and CDR2 as SNEGSKA (reference sequence). The CDR3 extends over 13 amino acids. V was trimmed by 6 bases and J by 3 bases, leaving 13 bases between them.

The chain carries TRBV5-1 and TRBJ2-7; TRBD1 agrees at 9 bases. V lost 0 bases, J lost 13 bases, and 17 bases stayed unmatched. This CDR3 spans 16 amino acids. Germline values: CDR1 SGHRS, CDR2 YFSETQ. The chain's CDR3 is CASSLVTGQGLYDQYF. CDR3 nucleotide sequence: TGCGCCAGCAGCTTGGTGACGGGACAGGGACTCTACGACCAATACTTC.

This clonotype has ten or more counts. The V and J genes are TRBV10-3 and TRBJ1-2; the D is unclear. The CDR3 is made up of 12 amino acids. From germline, CDR1 is ENHRY and CDR2 SYGVKD. V lost 2 bases, J lost 0 bases, and 1 base lay in between. DNA for the CDR3: TGTGCCATCAGTGAGGCTAACTATGGCTACACCTTC. Translation gives CAISEANYGYTF.

Concerning this clonotype: A much larger clone is a single base away; this may be a read error. This sequence joins TRBV20-1 and TRBJ2-7; D might be TRBD2 (5 bases). Germline V gives CDR1 DFQATT, CDR2 SNEGSKA (reference sequence). Trimming cost V 0 bases and J 5 bases, with 23 bases left between them. This CDR3 is 17 amino acids long. CDR3 protein: CSARDQLVGALPHEQYF. The CDR3 coding sequence is TGCAGTGCTAGAGATCAACTAGTGGGAGCACTTCCCCACGAGCAGTACTTC.

As for this clonotype: Given the absence of the conserved phenylalanine or tryptophan at the CDR3 end, a read error is likely. The genes are TRBV6-2 or TRBV6-3 and TRBJ1-5; 7 bases are a match to TRBD1. The CDR3 loop spans 15 amino acids. Germline values: CDR1 MNHEY, CDR2 SVGEGT. Here the CDR3 DNA reads TGTGCCAGCAGTCACTCGGGACAGAACAATCAGCCCCAGCATTCT. Amino acid sequence: CASSHSGQNNQPQHS.

In this sample, this clonotype turned up once. One end of the junction is discordant with germline, which a read error may explain. The chain couples TRBV4-1 to TRBJ2-1; D could derive from TRBD1 or TRBD2 (6 bases each). This CDR3 region has 13 residues. Germline V gives CDR1 MGHRA, CDR2 YSYEKL. The CDR3 loop is CASSQDGGDERFF. In nucleotides, the CDR3 is TGCGCCAGCAGCCAAGACGGGGGCGATGAGCGGTTCTTT.

This clonotype was detected only a few times. The rearrangement joins TRBV5-1 to TRBJ2-1; D may match TRBD1 or TRBD2 (5 bases each). The CDR3 sequence is 16 residues long. Germline V CDR1 and CDR2: SGHRS, YFSETQ. The V end lost 0 bases, the J end lost 0 bases, and 10 bases lay between the germline ends. For the CDR3, the DNA is TGCGCCAGCAGCTTGGTCTGGGGGAGCTCCTACAATGAGCAGTTCTTC. Its protein product is CASSLVWGSSYNEQFF.

Worth noting for this clonotype: This may be a read error, as it is one base from a much larger clone. The chain has TRBV10-2 and TRBJ1-6, with 7 positions matching TRBD1. The V gene end was trimmed by 2 bases and the J gene end by 7 bases; junction bases not matched to a gene: 2. This CDR3 region has 14 residues. Germline loops: CDR1 WSHSY, CDR2 SAAADI. The CDR3 sequence: CASSEEGGNSPLHF. The DNA for the CDR3 is TGCGCCAGCAGTGAGGAAGGGGGCAATTCACCCCTCCACTTT.

This clonotype was counted at least ten times. The chain recombines TRBV30 with TRBJ2-1; D is ambiguous. Trimming removed 1 base from V and 12 bases from J, with 10 bases in between. Germline assignment: CDR1 GTSNPN and CDR2 SVGIG (reference sequence). The CDR3 is made up of 11 amino acids. In DNA form, the CDR3 reads TGTGCCTGGAGTGATTTTAAAAGGCAGTTCTTC. It specifies CAWSDFKRQFF.

For this clonotype: The missing conserved phenylalanine or tryptophan at the end of this CDR3 makes a read error likely. The chain employs TRBV6-1 and TRBJ2-7; TRBD2 matches at 9 bases. Germline V gene sequence: CDR1 MNHNS, CDR2 SASEGT. This CDR3 contains 14 residues. CDR3 in DNA: TGTGTCAGCAGTGAAGTAGCGGGAGAGTTCGAACAGTACTCC. Residues: CVSSEVAGEFEQYS.

Remarks on this clonotype: Germline and junction disagree at one end, which may indicate a read error. The chain is built from TRBV20-1 and TRBJ1-5; unclear D gene. Germline CDR1 reads DFQATT; CDR2 reads SNEGSKA (reference sequence). The CDR3 contains 13 residues. CDR3 sequence (DNA): TGCAGTGCCCCTGGGGAGGGCAATCAGACCCAGCATTTT. This encodes CSAPGEGNQTQHF.

By share, this clonotype ranks as medium-sized (0.01 to 0.1%). The chain is built from TRBV10-3 and TRBJ1-1; 10 nucleotides align to TRBD1. Germline assignment: CDR1 ENHRY and CDR2 SYGVKD. The CDR3 extends over 15 amino acids. The V and J ends lost 1 base and 4 bases, in that order; junction bases with no gene match: 3. Written as DNA, the CDR3 is TGTGCCATCAGTGAGTGGGACAGGGGCCCCACTGAAGCTTTCTTT. The encoded protein is CAISEWDRGPTEAFF.

The genes are TRBV4-1 and TRBJ2-1; 8 bases are shared with TRBD2. The CDR3 totals 18 residues. With V trimmed by 7 bases and J by 5 bases, 19 bases remained unmatched. Germline V gene data show CDR1 as MGHRA and CDR2 as YSYEKL. CDR3: CASNHQSYRGRNDNEQFF. Here the CDR3 DNA reads TGCGCCAGCAACCATCAAAGTTATCGCGGGAGGAATGACAATGAGCAGTTCTTC.

The sample holds one count of this clonotype. One end of the junction varies from germline; a read error may be responsible. The CDR3 loop reads CVSSQASGTMLVQYF. The CDR3 nucleotides are TGCGTCAGCAGCCAAGCTTCCGGGACGATGCTCGTGCAGTACTTC. The chain has TRBV4-1 and TRBJ2-7; either TRBD1 or TRBD2 may fit D (5 bases each). Germline V gene lookup returns CDR1 MGHRA and CDR2 YSYEKL. This CDR3 region has 15 residues.

For this clonotype: Being one base from a much bigger clone, this may be a read error. This chain joins TRBV20-1 and TRBJ2-5; 7 bases line up with TRBD2. This CDR3 spans 12 amino acids. CDR1 DFQATT and CDR2 SNEGSKA come from the germline V gene (reference sequence). This chain's CDR3 is CSAHDWRETHYF. The CDR3 coding sequence is TGCAGTGCCCACGATTGGCGGGAGACCCATTACTTC.

Notes on this clonotype: Possible read error: a much larger clone is one base away. The chain joins TRBV10-1 to TRBJ2-1, with 12 bases fitting TRBD1. CDR3 length: 15 residues. Germline V gene data show CDR1 as WNHNN and CDR2 as SYGVQD (reference sequence). The CDR3 reads CASSDPGQGAWEQIF. The CDR3 DNA sequence: TGCGCCAGCAGTGATCCGGGACAGGGGGCTTGGGAGCAGATCTTC.

The chain carries TRBV2 and TRBJ1-5, with 8 bases lining up with TRBD1. CDR3 length: 18 amino acids. V dropped 4 bases and J dropped 14; count of bases not matched to a gene: 25. CDR1 SNHLY and CDR2 FYNNEI come from the germline V gene. The CDR3 reads CASSGDRTLSRNNQPKHF. The CDR3 coding sequence is TGTGCCAGCAGTGGGGACAGGACGCTGTCGAGGAACAATCAGCCAAAGCATTTT.

There are many counts of this clonotype. The V and J genes are TRBV5-1 and TRBJ1-2; D is unresolved. Germline assignment: CDR1 SGHRS and CDR2 YFSETQ. This CDR3 contains 14 residues. Trimming removed 0 bases from V and 5 bases from J, with 11 bases in between. The CDR3 sequence is CASSLGLPRYGYTF. DNA of the CDR3: TGCGCCAGCAGCTTGGGCCTCCCAAGATATGGCTACACCTTC.

As to this clonotype: The conserved final phenylalanine or tryptophan is absent from the CDR3, which likely points to a read error. J is TRBJ2-5 and V is TRBV6-6; 8 nucleotides align to TRBD2. Germline values: CDR1 MNHNY, CDR2 SVGAGI (reference sequence). This CDR3 has 17 residues. Trimming cost V 6 bases and J 4 bases; bases outside gene matches: 16. As DNA, the CDR3 is TGTGCCAGCAGCCTGGGTGGTGGTAGCGGGATTGGAGAGACCCAGTACTTA. Translating gives CASSLGGGSGIGETQYL.

Worth noting for this clonotype: This may arise from a read error, as a much more abundant clone is one base away. This chain links TRBV6-2 or TRBV6-3 with TRBJ1-2; 8 nucleotides match TRBD1. The germline CDR1 and CDR2 sequences are MNHEY and SVGEGT. CDR3 length equals 15 residues. With 6 bases clipped from V and 4 bases from J, the junction kept 10 bases outside the gene matches. The CDR3 loop is CASRGADRARYGYTF. As DNA, the CDR3 is TGTGCCAGCAGGGGTGCGGACAGGGCCCGCTATGGCTACACCTTC.